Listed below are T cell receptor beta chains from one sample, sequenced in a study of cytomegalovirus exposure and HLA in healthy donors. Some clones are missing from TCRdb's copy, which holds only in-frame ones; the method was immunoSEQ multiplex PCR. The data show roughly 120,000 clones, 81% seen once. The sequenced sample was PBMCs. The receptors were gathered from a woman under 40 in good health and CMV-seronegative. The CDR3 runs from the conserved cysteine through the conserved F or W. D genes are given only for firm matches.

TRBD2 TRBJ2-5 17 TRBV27 TGTGCCAGCAGTTCCCCCGGGACTAGCGGGCCCGCGGAGACCCAGTACTTC CASSSPGTSGPAETQYF
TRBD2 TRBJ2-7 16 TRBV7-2 TGTGCCAGCAGCCTACGGACTAGCGGGAGGGTCAACGAGCAGTACTTC CASSLRTSGRVNEQYF
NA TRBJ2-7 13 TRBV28 TGTGCCAGTACTACTCACACCTCCTACGAGCAGTACTTC CASTTHTSYEQYF
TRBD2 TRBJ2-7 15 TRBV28 TGTGCCAGCACGGGCACTAGCGGGAGCTCCTACGAGCAGTACTTC CASTGTSGSSYEQYF
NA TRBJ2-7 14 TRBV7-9 TGTGCCAGCAGCTCCGACGGGGGACCCTACGAGCAGTACTTC CASSSDGGPYEQYF
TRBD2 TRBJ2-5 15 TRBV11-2 TGTGCCAGCAGCTTGACTAGCGGGTTCTTGGAGACCCAGTACTTC CASSLTSGFLETQYF
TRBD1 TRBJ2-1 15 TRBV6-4 TGTGCCAGCAGTGACGTGGACAGGCTGAGGAATGAGCAGTTCTTC CASSDVDRLRNEQFF
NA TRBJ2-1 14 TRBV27 TGTGCCAGCAGTTTACTCGGGAGTAGCAATGAGCAGTTCTTC CASSLLGSSNEQFF
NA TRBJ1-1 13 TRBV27 TGTGCCAGCAGTTCGAGACAGCCCACTGAAGCTTTCTTT CASSSRQPTEAFF
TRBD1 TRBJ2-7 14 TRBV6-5 TGTGCCAGCAGCGCTGACAGGGCGGGCTACGAGCAGTACTTC CASSADRAGYEQYF